This TCR beta chain comes out of a study of blood T cells in healthy people across ages (dated by TCRdb to between 2015 and 2017). Study-wide context: In model experiments, template switching captured roughly one uniquely barcoded TCR beta cDNA molecule for every two T cells. The study analyzed two additional independent replicas of 1 million unique cDNA reads from the same blood draw for two donors, one aged 18 to 29 and one aged 80 or older. Age-related changes in TCR beta repertoire diversity were measured in the study by deep sequencing normalized with unique cDNA molecular identifiers. The donors were divided into four age groups: young (average around 15 years), middle-aged (approximately 39), aged (approximately 62) and long-lived (about 90). To avoid experimental bias, donors of different ages were spread randomly across the sequencing lanes.

The library was made by 5' RACE. The instrument was an Illumina HiSeq 2500. The second PCR ran for roughly 7 to 11 cycles and used a J-beta primer mix along with a sample-barcoded 5' primer. A unique molecular identifier was introduced onto each TCR beta cDNA molecule by a template-switch 5' adaptor carrying 12 random nucleotides. Each sample yielded at least 3 million CDR3-containing paired-end reads. All of the RNA was converted into first-strand cDNA using the Mint cDNA synthesis kit, with a TRBC-specific oligonucleotide serving as the primer. Following uracil-DNA glycosylase treatment, a first 18-cycle PCR with universal primers M1SS and BC2_uni_R was performed on all cDNA. On the authors' methods: For normalization, 1 million high-quality reads were randomly selected from each sample, with every read carrying a distinct molecular identifier. Instead of being binned into consensus sequences, reads with shared molecular identifiers were discarded. MiTCR, set to a Q25 quality threshold and the strictest error-elimination algorithm, was used for CDR3 identification, clonotype clustering and error correction. A nonparametric unseen species model with Euler transformation was used to estimate a lower bound on total TCR beta diversity. The raw public data were reprocessed by TCRdb itself: fastp quality trimming at Q25, MiXCR clonotype calling, in-frame beta chains only. Each entry is one CDR3 protein sequence, shown with its most common DNA and genes. The V and J calls follow TCRdb's processing rather than the paper's. Here the sample has 1.5 million to 1.9 million distinct CDR3 sequences; approximately 43% occur a single time. The top ten constitute about 4.1% of the sample.

What the work shows at the level of the full study, not this receptor alone: Bulk unsorted PBMC profiling prevented conclusive comparison of naive and antigen-experienced compartments. As age increased, observed TCR beta diversity per million T cells dropped in a roughly linear way, and a significant reduction was already evident by age approximately 40. The CMV infection status of donors was not known, potentially confounding age-related changes in expanded clonotypes. Estimates of total diversity based on one million sequenced T cells were considered lower bounds and underestimates. The percentage of naive T cells measured by flow cytometry correlated strongly with observed TCR beta diversity. Compared with the aged group, more naive CD4+ T cells, fewer expanded clones and increased TCR diversity were shown by the long-lived group, suggesting age selection.

V and J are trimmed by 6 bases and 2 bases, and the gene matches miss 7 bases of the junction. From the germline V gene (reference sequence), CDR1 is DFQATT and CDR2 is SNEGSKA. The CDR3 goes from the cysteine to the phenylalanine over 14 residues. Only the CDR3 region is kept as DNA, spanning 42 bases read in frame from base 1. The donors were roughly 39 Caucasian individuals from Russia, aged 6 to 90 years, who were systemically healthy. Each donor gave ten milliliters of peripheral blood, drawn into EDTA-treated Vacutainer tubes. PBMCs were isolated by Ficoll-Paque density-gradient centrifugation, with at least 6 million obtained per sample. Total RNA was extracted from PBMCs with Trizol reagent, with at least 5.5 micrograms obtained per sample. For every donor, flow cytometry on a PBMC aliquot measured the percentage of naive CD45RAhigh/CD27high T cells. The count of this clonotype is one. Its recognized antigen is unknown. This could be a read error, since a much larger clone is one nucleotide away.

The rearrangement combines TRBV20-1 with TRBJ1-2; the central 9 bases match TRBD1. The sequence came from a young woman in good health. The sequenced material came from blood. The CDR3 here reads CSAWDRAKNYGYTF. The DNA sequence reads TGCAGTGCCTGGGACAGGGCCAAAAACTATGGCTACACCTTC.